These T cell receptor beta chains were read from a single sample in a study of shared clonotypes between healthy human individuals. The data were produced by immunoSEQ multiplex PCR, yet TCRdb's version contains in-frame clones alone and is incomplete. The data contain over 1.5 million clones, under 99% of them singletons. Sequencing was performed on naive CD4+ T cells sorted from blood. These receptors came from a man younger than 40 in good health. CDR3s include the opening cysteine and the closing phenylalanine or tryptophan. The D gene is left open where the match is weak.

j_gene: TRBJ2-3; v_gene: TRBV9; d_gene: TRBD1; CDR3nt: TGTGCCAGCAGCGTAGGACAGGGGACATTCACAGATACGCAGTATTTT; CDR3aa: CASSVGQGTFTDTQYF
j_gene: TRBJ2-7; v_gene: TRBV18; d_gene: TRBD2; CDR3nt: TGTGCCAGCTCACCGAAACTAGGGACTAGCGGGATATTCCACGAGCAGTACTTC; CDR3aa: CASSPKLGTSGIFHEQYF
j_gene: TRBJ2-7; v_gene: TRBV6-1; d_gene: .; CDR3nt: TGTGCCAGCAGTGAACAATCCTACGAGCAGTACTTC; CDR3aa: CASSEQSYEQYF
j_gene: TRBJ2-7; v_gene: TRBV6-6; d_gene: .; CDR3nt: TGTGCCACTGTGCGTGCACCCCGGGTGGACGAGCAGTACTTC; CDR3aa: CATVRAPRVDEQYF
j_gene: TRBJ1-5; v_gene: TRBV10-3; d_gene: TRBD1; CDR3nt: TGTGCCATCAGTGAGTCGAGACAGGGGACGGGGAGCAATCAGCCCCAGCATTTT; CDR3aa: CAISESRQGTGSNQPQHF
j_gene: TRBJ2-7; v_gene: TRBV6-5; d_gene: TRBD2; CDR3nt: TGTGCCAGCAACGGACTAGCGGGTGAGGGGGAGCAGTACTTC; CDR3aa: CASNGLAGEGEQYF
j_gene: TRBJ2-1; v_gene: TRBV7-8; d_gene: .; CDR3nt: TGTGCCAGCAGCTTAATAAGTCCTCCGGAAGGTTACAATGAGCAGTTCTTC; CDR3aa: CASSLISPPEGYNEQFF
j_gene: TRBJ2-7; v_gene: TRBV7-8; d_gene: TRBD2; CDR3nt: TGTGCCAGCAGCTCCTCAAGCGGGATACCCTACGAGCAGTACTTC; CDR3aa: CASSSSSGIPYEQYF
j_gene: TRBJ2-1; v_gene: TRBV10-1; d_gene: TRBD2; CDR3nt: TGCGCCAGCAGTAGAGGACTAGCGGGCCGCAATGAGCAGTTCTTC; CDR3aa: CASSRGLAGRNEQFF
j_gene: TRBJ2-1; v_gene: TRBV18; d_gene: .; CDR3nt: TGTGCCAGCTCACCACGCCGGAGCGGGCTTAGCAATGAGCAGTTCTTC; CDR3aa: CASSPRRSGLSNEQFF
j_gene: TRBJ2-2; v_gene: TRBV9; d_gene: .; CDR3nt: TGTGCCAGCAGCCCAAATTCAATGAGCGGGGAGCTGTTTTTT; CDR3aa: CASSPNSMSGELFF
j_gene: TRBJ1-1; v_gene: TRBV7-2; d_gene: .; CDR3nt: TGTGCCAGCAGCTCTCGGACAGCCGGATCCACTGAAGCTTTCTTT; CDR3aa: CASSSRTAGSTEAFF